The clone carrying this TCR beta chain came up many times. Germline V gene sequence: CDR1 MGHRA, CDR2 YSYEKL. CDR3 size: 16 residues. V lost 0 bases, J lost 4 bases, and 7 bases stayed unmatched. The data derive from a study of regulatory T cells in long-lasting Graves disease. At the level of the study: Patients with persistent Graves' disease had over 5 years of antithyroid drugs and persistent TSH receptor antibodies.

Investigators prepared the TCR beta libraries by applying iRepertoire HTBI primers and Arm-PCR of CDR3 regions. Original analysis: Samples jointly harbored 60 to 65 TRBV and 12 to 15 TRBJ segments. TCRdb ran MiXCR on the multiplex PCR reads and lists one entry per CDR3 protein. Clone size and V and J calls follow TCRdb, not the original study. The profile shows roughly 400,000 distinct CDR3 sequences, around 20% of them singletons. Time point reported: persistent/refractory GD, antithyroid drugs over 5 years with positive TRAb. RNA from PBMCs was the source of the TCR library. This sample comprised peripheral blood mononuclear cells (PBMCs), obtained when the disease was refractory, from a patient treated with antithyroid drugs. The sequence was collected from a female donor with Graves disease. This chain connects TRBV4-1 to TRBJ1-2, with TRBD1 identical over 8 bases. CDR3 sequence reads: CASSQEPTGVRYGYTF. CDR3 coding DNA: TGCGCCAGCAGCCAAGAACCGACAGGGGTTCGCTATGGCTACACCTTC.